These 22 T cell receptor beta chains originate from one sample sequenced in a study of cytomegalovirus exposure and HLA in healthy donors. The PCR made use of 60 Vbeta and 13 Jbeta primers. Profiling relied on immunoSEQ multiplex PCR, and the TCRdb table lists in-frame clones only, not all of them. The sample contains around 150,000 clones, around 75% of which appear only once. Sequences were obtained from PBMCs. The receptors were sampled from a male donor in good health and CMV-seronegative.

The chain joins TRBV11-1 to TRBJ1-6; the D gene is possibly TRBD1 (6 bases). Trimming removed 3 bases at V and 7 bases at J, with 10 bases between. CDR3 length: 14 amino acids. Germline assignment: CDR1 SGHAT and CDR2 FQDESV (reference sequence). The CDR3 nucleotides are TGTGCCAGCAGCTTTTGGGACACCAATTCACCCCTCCACTTT. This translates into CASSFWDTNSPLHF.

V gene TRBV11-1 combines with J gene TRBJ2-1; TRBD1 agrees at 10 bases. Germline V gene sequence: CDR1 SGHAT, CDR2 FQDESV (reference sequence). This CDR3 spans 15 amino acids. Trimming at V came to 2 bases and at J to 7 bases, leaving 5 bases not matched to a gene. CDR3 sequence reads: CASSLMGTGENEQFF. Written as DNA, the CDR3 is TGTGCCAGCAGCTTAATGGGGACAGGGGAGAATGAGCAGTTCTTC.

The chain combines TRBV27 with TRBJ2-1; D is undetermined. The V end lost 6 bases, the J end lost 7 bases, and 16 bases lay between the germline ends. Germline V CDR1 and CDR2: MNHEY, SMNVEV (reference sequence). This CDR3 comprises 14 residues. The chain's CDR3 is CASRPRSTSNEQFF. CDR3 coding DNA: TGTGCCAGCAGACCTCGCTCTACGAGTAATGAGCAGTTCTTC.

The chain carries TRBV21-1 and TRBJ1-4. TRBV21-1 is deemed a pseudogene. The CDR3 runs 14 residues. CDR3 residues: CASSIEVRYEKLFF. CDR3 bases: TGTGCCAGCAGCATCGAAGTCCGGTACGAAAAACTGTTTTTT.

The CDR3 DNA follows: TGCAGCGTTGGCGACAGTTTTAACTATGGCTACACCTTC. Protein product: CSVGDSFNYGYTF. This sequence joins TRBV29-1 and TRBJ1-2, with D possibly TRBD1 on 5 matching bases. CDR3 size: 13 residues. V lost 4 bases and J lost 1, with 10 bases in between. Germline V lookup: CDR1 SQVTM, CDR2 ANQGSEA.

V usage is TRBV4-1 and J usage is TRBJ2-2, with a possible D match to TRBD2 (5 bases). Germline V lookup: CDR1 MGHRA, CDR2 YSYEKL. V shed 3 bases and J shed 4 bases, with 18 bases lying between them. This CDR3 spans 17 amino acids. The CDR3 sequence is CASSHPFVASPTGELFF. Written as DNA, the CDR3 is TGCGCCAGCAGCCATCCTTTTGTAGCGAGCCCCACCGGGGAGCTGTTTTTT.

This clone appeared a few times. CDR3 nucleotide sequence: TGTGCCTGGAGGGGACAGGGGAGCACTGAAGCTTTCTTT. The encoded protein is CAWRGQGSTEAFF. The chain employs TRBV30 and TRBJ1-1; 10 bases fit TRBD1. Germline CDR1 and CDR2: GTSNPN and SVGIG (reference sequence). V lost 3 bases, J lost 4 bases, and 2 bases stayed unmatched. The CDR3 totals 13 residues.

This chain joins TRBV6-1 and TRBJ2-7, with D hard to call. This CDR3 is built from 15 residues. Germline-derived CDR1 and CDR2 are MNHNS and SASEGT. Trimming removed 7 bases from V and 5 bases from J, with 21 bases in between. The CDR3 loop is CASNFGRGLPDEQYF. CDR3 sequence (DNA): TGTGCCAGCAACTTTGGAAGAGGTCTCCCGGACGAGCAGTACTTC.

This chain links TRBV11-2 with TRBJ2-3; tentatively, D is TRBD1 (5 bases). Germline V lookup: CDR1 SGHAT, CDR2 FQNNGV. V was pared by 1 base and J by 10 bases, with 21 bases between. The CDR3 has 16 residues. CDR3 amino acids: CASSLVMDTSPGSQYF. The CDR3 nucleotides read TGTGCCAGCAGCTTAGTTATGGACACCAGTCCTGGGTCGCAGTATTTT.

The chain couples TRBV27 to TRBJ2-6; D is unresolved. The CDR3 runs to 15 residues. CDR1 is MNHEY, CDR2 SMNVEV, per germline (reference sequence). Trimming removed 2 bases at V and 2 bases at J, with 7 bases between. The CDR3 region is CASSLEVTGANVLTF. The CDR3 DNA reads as TGTGCCAGCAGTTTAGAGGTTACTGGGGCCAACGTCCTGACTTTC.

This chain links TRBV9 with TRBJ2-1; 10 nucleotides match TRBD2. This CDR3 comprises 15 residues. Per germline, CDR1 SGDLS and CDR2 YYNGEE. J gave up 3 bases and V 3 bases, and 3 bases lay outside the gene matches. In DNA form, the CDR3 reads TGTGCCAGCAGCGCGAGCGGGGGGGACTACAATGAGCAGTTCTTC. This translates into CASSASGGDYNEQFF.

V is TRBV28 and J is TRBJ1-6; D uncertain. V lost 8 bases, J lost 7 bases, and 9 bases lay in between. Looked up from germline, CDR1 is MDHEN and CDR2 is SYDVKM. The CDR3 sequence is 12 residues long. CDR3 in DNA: TGTGCCAGCCGTGGGCTGAATTCACCCCTCCACTTT. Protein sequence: CASRGLNSPLHF.

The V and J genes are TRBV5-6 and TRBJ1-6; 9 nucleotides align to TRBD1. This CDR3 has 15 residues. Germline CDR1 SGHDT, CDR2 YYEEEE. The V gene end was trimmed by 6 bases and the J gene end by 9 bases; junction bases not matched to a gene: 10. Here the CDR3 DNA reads TGTGCCAGCACCTTCGGACAGGGGTTGGGTTCACCCCTCCACTTT. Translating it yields CASTFGQGLGSPLHF. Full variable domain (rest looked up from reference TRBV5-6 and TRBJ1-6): DAGVTQSPTHLIKTRGQQVTLRCSPKSGHDTVSWYQQALGQGPQFIFQYYEEEERQRGNFPDRFSGHQFPNYSSELNVNALLLGDSALYLCASTFGQGLGSPLHFGNGTRLTVT.

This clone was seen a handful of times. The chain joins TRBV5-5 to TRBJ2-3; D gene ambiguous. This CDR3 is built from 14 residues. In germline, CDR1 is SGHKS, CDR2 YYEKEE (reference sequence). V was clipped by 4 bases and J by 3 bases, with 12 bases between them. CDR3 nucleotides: TGTGCCAGCAGCCCTGAACAGTATACAGATACGCAGTATTTT. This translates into CASSPEQYTDTQYF.

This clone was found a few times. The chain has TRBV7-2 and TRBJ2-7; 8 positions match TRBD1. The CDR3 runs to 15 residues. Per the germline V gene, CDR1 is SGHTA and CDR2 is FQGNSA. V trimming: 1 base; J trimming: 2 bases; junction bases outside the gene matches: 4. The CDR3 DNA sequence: TGTGCCAGCAGCTTAGGGGACAGGCGAACCTACGAGCAGTACTTC. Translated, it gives CASSLGDRRTYEQYF.

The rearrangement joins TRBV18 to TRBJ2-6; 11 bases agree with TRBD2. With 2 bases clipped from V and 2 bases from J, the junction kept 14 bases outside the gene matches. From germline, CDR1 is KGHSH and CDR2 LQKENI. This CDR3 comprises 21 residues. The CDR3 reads CASSPWSQTSGTTPGANVLTF. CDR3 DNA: TGTGCCAGCTCACCATGGAGCCAGACTAGCGGGACAACACCTGGGGCCAACGTCCTGACTTTC.

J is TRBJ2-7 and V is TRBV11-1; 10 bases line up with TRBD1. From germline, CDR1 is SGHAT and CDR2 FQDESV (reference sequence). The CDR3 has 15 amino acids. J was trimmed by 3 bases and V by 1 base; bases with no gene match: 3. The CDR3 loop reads CASSLGTGGFYEQYF. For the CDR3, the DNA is TGTGCCAGCAGCTTAGGGACAGGGGGGTTCTACGAGCAGTACTTC. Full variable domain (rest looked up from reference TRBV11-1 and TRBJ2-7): EAEVAQSPRYKITEKSQAVAFWCDPISGHATLYWYRQILGQGPELLVQFQDESVVDDSQLPKDRFSAERLKGVDSTLKIQPAELGDSAMYLCASSLGTGGFYEQYFGPGTRLTVT.

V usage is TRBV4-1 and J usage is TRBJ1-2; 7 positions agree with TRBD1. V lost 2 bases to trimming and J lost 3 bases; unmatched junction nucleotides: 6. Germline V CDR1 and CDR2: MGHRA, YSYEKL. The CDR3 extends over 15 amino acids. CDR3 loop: CASSQLDRADYGYTF. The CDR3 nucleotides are TGCGCCAGCAGCCAACTTGACAGGGCAGACTATGGCTACACCTTC.

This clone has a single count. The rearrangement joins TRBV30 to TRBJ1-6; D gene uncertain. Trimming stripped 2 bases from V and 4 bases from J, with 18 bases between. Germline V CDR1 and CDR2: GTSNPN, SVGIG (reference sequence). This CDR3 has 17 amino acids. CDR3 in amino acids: CAWSSGLGARYNSPLHF. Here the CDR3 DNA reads TGTGCCTGGAGTTCAGGTCTGGGTGCCAGGTATAATTCACCCCTCCACTTT.

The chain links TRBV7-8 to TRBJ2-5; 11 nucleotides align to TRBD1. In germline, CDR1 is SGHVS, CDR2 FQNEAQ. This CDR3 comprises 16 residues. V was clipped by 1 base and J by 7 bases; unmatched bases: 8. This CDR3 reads CASSLEGGQGVGTQYF. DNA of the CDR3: TGTGCCAGCAGCTTAGAAGGGGGACAGGGGGTAGGGACCCAGTACTTC. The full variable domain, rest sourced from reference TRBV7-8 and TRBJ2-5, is GAGVSQSPRYKVAKRGQDVALRCDPISGHVSLFWYQQALGQGPEFLTYFQNEAQLDKSGLPSDRFFAERPEGSVSTLKIQRTQQEDSAVYLCASSLEGGQGVGTQYFGPGTRLLVL.

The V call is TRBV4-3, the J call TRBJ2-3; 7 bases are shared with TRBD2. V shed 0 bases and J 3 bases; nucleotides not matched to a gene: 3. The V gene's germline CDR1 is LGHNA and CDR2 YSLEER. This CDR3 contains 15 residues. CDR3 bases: TGCGCCAGCAGCCAAGATTGGGGAGGGACAGATACGCAGTATTTT. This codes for CASSQDWGGTDTQYF.

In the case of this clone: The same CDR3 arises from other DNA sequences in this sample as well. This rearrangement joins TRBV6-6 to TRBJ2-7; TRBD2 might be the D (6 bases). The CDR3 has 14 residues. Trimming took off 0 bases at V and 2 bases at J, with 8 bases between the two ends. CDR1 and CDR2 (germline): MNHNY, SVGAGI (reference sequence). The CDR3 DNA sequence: TGTGCCAGCAGTTACTCGCGGGGCCCCTACGAGCAGTACTTC. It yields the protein CASSYSRGPYEQYF.